Below are 13 T cell receptor beta chains sequenced from a single sample in a study of beta chain features in type 1 diabetes. The authors reverse transcribed all of the isolated RNA, so sequencing captured expressed TCRB transcripts. Repertoires were generated with immunoSEQ multiplex PCR, while TCRdb's copy carries only in-frame clones and drops some. The table includes about 340,000 clones, 7% to 9% detected once. The sample consisted of central memory CD4+ T cells from blood. The receptors derive from a woman aged 18-29 years in good health.

The chain is built from TRBV7-9 and TRBJ2-3; D possibly uses TRBD1 or TRBD2 (5 bases each). Trimming removed 0 bases at V and 8 bases at J, with 15 bases between. The CDR3 loop spans 15 amino acids. CDR1 and CDR2 from the germline V gene are SEHNR and FQNEAQ (reference sequence). In DNA, the CDR3 is TGTGCCAGCAGCTTAGCGGGGACCCGACGAGGTACGCAGTATTTT. Translation: CASSLAGTRRGTQYF. Filled out from reference TRBV7-9 and TRBJ2-3, the complete variable domain reads DTGVSQNPRHKITKRGQNVTFRCDPISEHNRLYWYRQTLGQGPEFLTYFQNEAQLEKSRLLSDRFSAERPKGSFSTLEIQRTEQGDSAMYLCASSLAGTRRGTQYFGPGTRLTVL.

The chain employs TRBV11-2 and TRBJ2-1; 7 bases agree with TRBD2. CDR1 SGHAT and CDR2 FQNNGV come from the germline V gene. This CDR3 is 14 amino acids long. Losses at the gene ends were 5 bases for V and 4 bases for J; bases not matched to a gene: 5. The CDR3 DNA reads TGTGCCAGCAGCCCCCACGGGGGGTACAATGAGCAGTTCTTC. Translating gives CASSPHGGYNEQFF.

CDR3 bases: TGCAGCGTAACTACAGAAAACTATGGCTACACCTTC. It specifies CSVTTENYGYTF. The genes are TRBV29-1 and TRBJ1-2; no clear D. V dropped 6 bases and J dropped 2 bases, with 10 bases sitting between them. The CDR3 extends over 12 amino acids. Germline CDR1 reads SQVTM; CDR2 reads ANQGSEA.

The chain employs TRBV18 and TRBJ2-3, with TRBD2 matching 13 bases. This CDR3 spans 16 amino acids. Trimming at V came to 2 bases and at J to 6 bases, leaving 5 bases not matched to a gene. Germline-derived CDR1 and CDR2 are KGHSH and LQKENI. CDR3 residues: CASSPRGTSGIDTQYF. The CDR3 DNA reads TGTGCCAGCTCACCAAGAGGGACTAGCGGGATTGATACGCAGTATTTT.

This clone was seen a handful of times. DNA for the CDR3: TGCGCCAGCAGCTTTGGTCCAGCCCGGGGGGCCAATGAGCAGTTCTTC. Translating gives CASSFGPARGANEQFF. This rearrangement joins TRBV5-1 to TRBJ2-1, with a weak D call TRBD2 (7 bases). Germline V gene lookup returns CDR1 SGHRS and CDR2 YFSETQ. Trimming took off 2 bases at V and 6 bases at J, with 18 bases between the two ends. This CDR3 comprises 16 residues.

The table lists this clone with a few counts. The chain is built from TRBV7-9 and TRBJ2-1, with 9 bases identical to TRBD2. There are 17 residues in the CDR3. Trimming removed 5 bases from V and 7 bases from J; junction bases left unmatched: 15. Per the germline V gene, CDR1 is SEHNR and CDR2 is FQNEAQ (reference sequence). Here the CDR3 DNA reads TGTGCCAGCAGCCCCTTAGCGGGGACTAGCTTTAGGAATGAGCAGTTCTTC. This sequence encodes CASSPLAGTSFRNEQFF.

This clone was seen more than once but under ten times. This chain joins TRBV2 and TRBJ1-2; D is perhaps TRBD1 (5 bases). Germline assignment: CDR1 SNHLY and CDR2 FYNNEI. This CDR3 spans 13 amino acids. V was clipped by 7 bases and J by 2 bases, with 11 bases between them. The CDR3 loop reads CASIPTANYGYTF. The CDR3 DNA reads TGTGCCAGCATCCCGACAGCGAACTATGGCTACACCTTC.

This clone was seen repeatedly, ten times or more. The chain employs TRBV11-2 and TRBJ1-2; 9 nucleotides match TRBD1. The CDR3 is made up of 17 amino acids. Per germline, CDR1 SGHAT and CDR2 FQNNGV. The V gene end was trimmed by 4 bases and the J gene end by 4 bases; junction bases not matched to a gene: 13. CDR3 residues: CASSSEIRDREFYGYTF. The CDR3 nucleotides read TGTGCCAGCAGCTCCGAAATTCGGGACAGGGAATTCTATGGCTACACCTTC.

V gene TRBV11-3 combines with J gene TRBJ2-2; TRBD2 is a possible D gene (6 bases). Germline loops: CDR1 SGHNT, CDR2 YENEEA. Trimming took off 4 bases at V and 1 base at J, with 13 bases between the two ends. The CDR3 contains 16 residues. The CDR3 DNA reads TGTGCCAGCAGCTATGGGGGGACGATGAACACCGGGGAGCTGTTTTTT. This gives the protein CASSYGGTMNTGELFF.

Here the CDR3 DNA reads TGCAGCGTTGAAGGGGAGGGCTCCTACGAGCAGTACTTC. Translated: CSVEGEGSYEQYF. V and J are TRBV29-1 and TRBJ2-7, with 7 bases identical to TRBD2. Germline-derived CDR1 and CDR2 are SQVTM and ANQGSEA. The CDR3 sequence is 13 residues long. J was trimmed by 0 bases and V by 1 base; bases with no gene match: 0.

The chain links TRBV7-2 to TRBJ2-7, with 7 bases fitting TRBD1. Looked up from germline, CDR1 is SGHTA and CDR2 is FQGNSA. The V segment lost 5 bases and the J segment 4 bases; nucleotides outside the gene matches: 5. CDR3 length equals 13 residues. CDR3: CASSRGGIYEQYF. For the CDR3, the DNA is TGTGCCAGCAGCCGAGGGGGCATATACGAGCAGTACTTC. The full variable domain, with the rest looked up from reference TRBV7-2 and TRBJ2-7, is GAGVSQSPSNKVTEKGKDVELRCDPISGHTALYWYRQSLGQGLEFLIYFQGNSAPDKSGLPSDRFSAERTGGSVSTLTIQRTQQEDSAVYLCASSRGGIYEQYFGPGTRLTVT.

V and J are TRBV10-2 and TRBJ2-6; D unresolved. This CDR3 contains 16 residues. Germline V lookup: CDR1 WSHSY, CDR2 SAAADI. V dropped 3 bases and J dropped 0 bases, with 9 bases sitting between them. The CDR3 protein is CASSDNGISGANVLTF. The CDR3 DNA reads as TGCGCCAGCAGTGATAACGGTATCTCTGGGGCCAACGTCCTGACTTTC.

This clone was detected a few times. The chain links TRBV7-2 to TRBJ2-1; D is unresolved. Germline V gives CDR1 SGHTA, CDR2 FQGNSA. The CDR3 is 15 amino acids. V lost 2 bases to trimming and J lost 0 bases, with 8 bases between them. The CDR3 DNA reads as TGTGCCAGCAGCTTATGGCGGAGCTCCTACAATGAGCAGTTCTTC. Its translation is CASSLWRSSYNEQFF.